This T cell receptor beta chain appears in the sequencing data of a study of human T cells and chemical hapten exposure. Study details: Per-sample TCR yield variation was attributed mainly to small pooled library volume differences.

Described time point: patch test 1, 2 weeks after DPC sensitization. The sample's treatment: therapeutic diphenylcyclopropenone sensitization with weekly scalp DPC. The CDR3 consists of 14 residues. V shed 5 bases, J shed 4 bases, and the junction held 5 bases outside the gene matches. Looked up from germline, CDR1 is SGHTA and CDR2 is FQGNSA. A single record per CDR3 protein comes from TCRdb applying MiXCR to the RACE reads. The sample lists 300,000 to 350,000 distinct CDR3 sequences, approximately 6.3% occurring once. This clonotype was detected many times. The V and J genes are TRBV7-2 and TRBJ2-3; TRBD2 matches at 8 bases. This TCR came from a woman aged 18-29 years with alopecia areata. Some clones in this sample may be carry-over from other donors' samples. The sequencing used whole blood, collected in connection with sensitization to the hapten diphenylcyclopropenone (DPC). CDR3 residues: CASSPGLAPDTQYF. The CDR3 DNA is TGTGCCAGCAGCCCCGGACTAGCCCCAGATACGCAGTATTTT. Using reference TRBV7-2 and TRBJ2-3 for the parts outside the CDR3, the full variable domain is GAGVSQSPSNKVTEKGKDVELRCDPISGHTALYWYRQSLGQGLEFLIYFQGNSAPDKSGLPSDRFSAERTGGSVSTLTIQRTQQEDSAVYLCASSPGLAPDTQYFGPGTRLTVL.